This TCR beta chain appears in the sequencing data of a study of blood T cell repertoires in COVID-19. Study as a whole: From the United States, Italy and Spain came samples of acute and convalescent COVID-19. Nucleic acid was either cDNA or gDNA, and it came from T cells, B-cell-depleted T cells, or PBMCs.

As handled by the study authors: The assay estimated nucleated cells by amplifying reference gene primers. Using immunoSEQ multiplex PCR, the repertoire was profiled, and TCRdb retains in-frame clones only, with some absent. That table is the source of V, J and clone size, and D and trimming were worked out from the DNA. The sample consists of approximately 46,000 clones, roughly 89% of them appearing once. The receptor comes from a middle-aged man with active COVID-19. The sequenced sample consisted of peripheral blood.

This chain's CDR3 is CASRTRDRGNQPQHF. The CDR3 bases are TGTGCCAGCAGAACCCGGGACAGGGGAAATCAGCCCCAGCATTTT. The genes are TRBV6-5 and TRBJ1-5; TRBD1 agrees at 10 bases. CDR1 and CDR2 (germline): MNHEY, SVGAGI. This CDR3 spans 15 amino acids. Germline trimming cut 6 bases from V and 4 bases from J; bases unmatched to any gene: 6.